This TCR beta chain was found in a study of blood T cells in healthy people across ages. A J-beta primer mix and a sample-barcoded 5' primer were used in a second PCR of about 7 to 12 cycles. A single record per CDR3 protein comes from TCRdb applying MiXCR to the 5' RACE reads. The data hold about 1,000,000 distinct CDR3 sequences, with over 35% observed a single time. Germline assignment: CDR1 SGHVS and CDR2 FNYEAQ. V dropped 6 bases and J dropped 2; count of bases not matched to a gene: 12. The CDR3 loop spans 16 amino acids. This receptor was taken from a woman aged 55-70 years in good health. Sequenced input: blood. The rearrangement uses TRBV7-6 and TRBJ2-5; 7 bases map to TRBD2. CDR3 nucleotides: TGTGCCAGCAGTCCCGGGGAGCGGGGACGACAAGAGACCCAGTACTTC. Protein product: CASSPGERGRQETQYF.